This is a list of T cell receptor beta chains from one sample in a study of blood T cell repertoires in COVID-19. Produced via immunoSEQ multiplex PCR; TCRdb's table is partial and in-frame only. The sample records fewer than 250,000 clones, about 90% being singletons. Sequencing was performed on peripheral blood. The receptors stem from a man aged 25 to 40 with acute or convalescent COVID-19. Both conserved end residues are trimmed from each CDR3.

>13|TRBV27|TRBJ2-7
ASSLAGSRHYEQY
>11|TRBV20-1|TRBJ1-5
SAGGRGPQPQH
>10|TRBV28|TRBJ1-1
ASRSGQFEAF
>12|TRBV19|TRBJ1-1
ASSIPNRGTEAF
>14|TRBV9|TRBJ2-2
ASSVWGDPNTGELF
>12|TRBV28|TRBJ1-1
ASGTQGANTEAF
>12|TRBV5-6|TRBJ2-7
ASGSLTGAYEQY
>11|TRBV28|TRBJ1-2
ASKGGPGYGYT
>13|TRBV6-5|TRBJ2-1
ASRPGLAGGVEQF
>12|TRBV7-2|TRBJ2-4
ASSLSGDANIQY
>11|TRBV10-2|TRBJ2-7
ASSLDTSYEQY
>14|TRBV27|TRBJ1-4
ASSLSGEGFNEKLF
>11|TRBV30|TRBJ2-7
AWRTGAAYEQY
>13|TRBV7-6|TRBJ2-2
ASARGIGNTGELF
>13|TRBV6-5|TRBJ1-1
ASSYSVGSNTEAF
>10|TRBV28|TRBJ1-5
ASSLFKQPQH
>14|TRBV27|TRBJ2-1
ASSWGSGGHHDEQF